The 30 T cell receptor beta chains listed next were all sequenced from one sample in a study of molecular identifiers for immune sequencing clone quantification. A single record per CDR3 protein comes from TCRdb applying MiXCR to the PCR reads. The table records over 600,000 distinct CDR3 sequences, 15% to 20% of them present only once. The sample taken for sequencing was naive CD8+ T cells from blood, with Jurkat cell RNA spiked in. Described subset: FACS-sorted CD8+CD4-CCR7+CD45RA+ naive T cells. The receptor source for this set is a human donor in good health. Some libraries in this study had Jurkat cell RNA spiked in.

The CDR3: CASSLVSGGEQFF. CDR3 DNA sequence: TGTGCCAGCAGCTTAGTATCGGGTGGGGAGCAGTTCTTC. The chain carries TRBV7-2 and TRBJ2-1; D remains ambiguous. Trimming took off 1 base at V and 10 bases at J, with 11 bases between the two ends. CDR3 size: 13 residues. Germline-derived CDR1 and CDR2 are SGHTA and FQGNSA.

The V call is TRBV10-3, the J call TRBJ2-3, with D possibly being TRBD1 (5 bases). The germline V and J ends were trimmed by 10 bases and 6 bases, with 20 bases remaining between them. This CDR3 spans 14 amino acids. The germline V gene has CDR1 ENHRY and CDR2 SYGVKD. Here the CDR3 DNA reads TGTGCCACCCAGCCAGGGTGGGCGAGTGATACGCAGTATTTT. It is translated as CATQPGWASDTQYF.

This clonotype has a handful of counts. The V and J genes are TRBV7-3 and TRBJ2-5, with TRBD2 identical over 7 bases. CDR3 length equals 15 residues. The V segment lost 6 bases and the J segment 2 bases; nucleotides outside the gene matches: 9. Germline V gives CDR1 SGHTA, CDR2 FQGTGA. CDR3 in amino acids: CASRQRASGQETQYF. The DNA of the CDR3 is TGTGCCAGCAGACAGCGGGCTAGCGGACAAGAGACCCAGTACTTC.

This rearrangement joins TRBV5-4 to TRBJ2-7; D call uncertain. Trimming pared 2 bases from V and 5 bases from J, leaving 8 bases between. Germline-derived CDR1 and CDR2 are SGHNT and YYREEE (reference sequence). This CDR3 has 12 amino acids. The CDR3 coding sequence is TGTGCCAGCAGCTTTGGACCCAACGAGCAGTACTTC. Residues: CASSFGPNEQYF.

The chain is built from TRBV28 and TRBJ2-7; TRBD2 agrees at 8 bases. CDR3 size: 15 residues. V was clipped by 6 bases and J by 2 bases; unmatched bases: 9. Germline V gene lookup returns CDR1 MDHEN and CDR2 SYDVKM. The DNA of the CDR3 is TGTGCCAGCAGGAGGCTAGCGGGCGAACCCTACGAGCAGTACTTC. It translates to CASRRLAGEPYEQYF.

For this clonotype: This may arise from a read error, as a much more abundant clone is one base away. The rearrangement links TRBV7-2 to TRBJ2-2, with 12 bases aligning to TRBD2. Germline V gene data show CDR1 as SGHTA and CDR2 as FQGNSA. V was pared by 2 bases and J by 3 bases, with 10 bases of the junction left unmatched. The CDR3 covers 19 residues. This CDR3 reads CASSLSGASGGADTGELFF. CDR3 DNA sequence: TGTGCCAGCAGCTTAAGCGGTGCTAGCGGGGGGGCGGACACCGGGGAGCTGTTTTTT.

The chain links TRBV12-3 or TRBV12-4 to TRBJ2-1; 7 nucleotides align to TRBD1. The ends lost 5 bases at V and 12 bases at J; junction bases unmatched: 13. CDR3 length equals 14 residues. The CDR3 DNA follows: TGTGCCAGCAGTCCCCCGACAGGGCTTCATGGGCAGTTCTTC. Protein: CASSPPTGLHGQFF.

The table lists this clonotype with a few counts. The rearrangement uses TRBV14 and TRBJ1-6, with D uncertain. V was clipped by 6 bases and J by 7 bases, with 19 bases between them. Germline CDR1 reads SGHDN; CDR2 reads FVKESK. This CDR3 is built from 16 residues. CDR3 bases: TGTGCCAGCAGTCAAAGCTCCCCTCAGTTGAATTCACCCCTCCACTTT. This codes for CASSQSSPQLNSPLHF.

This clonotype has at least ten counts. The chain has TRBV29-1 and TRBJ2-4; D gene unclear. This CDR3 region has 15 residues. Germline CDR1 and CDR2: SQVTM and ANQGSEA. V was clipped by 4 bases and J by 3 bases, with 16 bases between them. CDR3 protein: CSVVGGVGYKNIQYF. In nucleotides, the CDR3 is TGCAGCGTTGTGGGCGGTGTGGGTTACAAAAACATTCAGTACTTC. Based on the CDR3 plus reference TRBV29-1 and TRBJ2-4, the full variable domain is SAVISQKPSRDICQRGTSLTIQCQVDSQVTMMFWYRQQPGQSLTLIATANQGSEATYESGFVIDKFPISRPNLTFSTLTVSNMSPEDSSIYLCSVVGGVGYKNIQYFGAGTRLSVL.

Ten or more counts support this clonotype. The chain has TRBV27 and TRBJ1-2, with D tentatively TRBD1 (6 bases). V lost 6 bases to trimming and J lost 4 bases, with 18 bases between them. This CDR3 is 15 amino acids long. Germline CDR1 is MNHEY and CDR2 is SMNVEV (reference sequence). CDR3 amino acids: CASRGVTGFGYGYTF. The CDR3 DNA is TGTGCCAGCAGAGGGGTGACAGGCTTTGGCTATGGCTACACCTTC.

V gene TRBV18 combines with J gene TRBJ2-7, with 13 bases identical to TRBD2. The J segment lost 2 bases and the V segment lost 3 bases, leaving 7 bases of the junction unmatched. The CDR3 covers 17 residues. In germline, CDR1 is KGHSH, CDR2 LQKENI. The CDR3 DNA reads TGTGCCAGCTCACCGAGACTAGCGGGGGGCGATGCCTACGAGCAGTACTTC. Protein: CASSPRLAGGDAYEQYF.

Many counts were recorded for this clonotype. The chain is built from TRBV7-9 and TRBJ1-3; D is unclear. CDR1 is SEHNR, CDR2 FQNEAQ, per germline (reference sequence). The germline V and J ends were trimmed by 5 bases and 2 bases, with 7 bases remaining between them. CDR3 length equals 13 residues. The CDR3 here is CASSPDAGNTIYF. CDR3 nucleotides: TGTGCCAGCAGCCCGGACGCTGGAAACACCATATATTTT.

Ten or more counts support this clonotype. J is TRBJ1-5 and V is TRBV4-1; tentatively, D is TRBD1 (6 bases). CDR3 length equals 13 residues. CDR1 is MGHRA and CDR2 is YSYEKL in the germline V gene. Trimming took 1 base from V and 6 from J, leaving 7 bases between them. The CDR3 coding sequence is TGCGCCAGCAGCCAAGCCAGGGGTCAGCCCCAGCATTTT. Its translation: CASSQARGQPQHF.

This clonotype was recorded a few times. The CDR3 DNA reads TGCGCCAGCAGCCATCAGGGGGCAAGCACAGATACGCAGTATTTT. Residues: CASSHQGASTDTQYF. The genes are TRBV4-1 and TRBJ2-3, with 8 bases identical to TRBD1. Trimming cost V 3 bases and J 0 bases; bases outside gene matches: 2. Germline lookup yields CDR1 MGHRA and CDR2 YSYEKL. The CDR3 length is 15 residues.

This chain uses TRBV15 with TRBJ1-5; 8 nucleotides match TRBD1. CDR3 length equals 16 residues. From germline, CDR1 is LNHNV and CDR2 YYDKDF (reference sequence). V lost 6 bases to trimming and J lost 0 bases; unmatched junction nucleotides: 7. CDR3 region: CATSPQGVRSNQPQHF. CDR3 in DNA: TGTGCCACCAGTCCACAGGGGGTGCGTAGCAATCAGCCCCAGCATTTT.

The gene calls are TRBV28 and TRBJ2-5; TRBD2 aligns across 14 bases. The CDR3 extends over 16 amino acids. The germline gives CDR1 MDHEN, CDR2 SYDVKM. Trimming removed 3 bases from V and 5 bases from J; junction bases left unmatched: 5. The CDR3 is CASSFRLAGGPETQYF. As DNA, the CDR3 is TGTGCCAGCAGTTTTCGACTAGCGGGAGGGCCGGAGACCCAGTACTTC.

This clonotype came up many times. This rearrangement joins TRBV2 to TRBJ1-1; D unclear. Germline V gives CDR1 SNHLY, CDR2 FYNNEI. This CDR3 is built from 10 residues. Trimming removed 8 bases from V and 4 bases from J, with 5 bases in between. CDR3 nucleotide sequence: TGTGCCAGCCTCGTCACTGAAGCTTTCTTT. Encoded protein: CASLVTEAFF.

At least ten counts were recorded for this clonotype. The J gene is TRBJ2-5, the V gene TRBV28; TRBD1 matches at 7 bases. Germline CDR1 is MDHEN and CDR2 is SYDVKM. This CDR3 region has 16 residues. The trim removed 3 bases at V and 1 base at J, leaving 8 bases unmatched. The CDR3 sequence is CASSFYRGQTQETQYF. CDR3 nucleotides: TGTGCCAGCAGTTTCTACAGGGGCCAAACCCAAGAGACCCAGTACTTC. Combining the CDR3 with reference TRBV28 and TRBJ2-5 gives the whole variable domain DVKVTQSSRYLVKRTGEKVFLECVQDMDHENMFWYRQDPGLGLRLIYFSYDVKMKEKGDIPEGYSVSREKKERFSLILESASTNQTSMYLCASSFYRGQTQETQYFGPGTRLLVL.

In DNA form, the CDR3 reads TGTGCCAGCAGTACCTGGGGACAGAAGAACACTGAAGCTTTCTTT. This gives the protein CASSTWGQKNTEAFF. The chain links TRBV27 to TRBJ1-1; TRBD1 aligns across 7 bases. Germline V CDR1 and CDR2: MNHEY, SMNVEV (reference sequence). This CDR3 is built from 15 residues. With 5 bases clipped from V and 1 base from J, the junction kept 7 bases outside the gene matches.

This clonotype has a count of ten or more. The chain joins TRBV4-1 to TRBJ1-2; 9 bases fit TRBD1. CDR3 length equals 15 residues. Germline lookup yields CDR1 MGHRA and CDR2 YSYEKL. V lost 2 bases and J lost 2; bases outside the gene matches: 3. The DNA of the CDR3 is TGCGCCAGCAGCCAAAAAGGACAGGGGAACTATGGCTACACCTTC. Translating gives CASSQKGQGNYGYTF.

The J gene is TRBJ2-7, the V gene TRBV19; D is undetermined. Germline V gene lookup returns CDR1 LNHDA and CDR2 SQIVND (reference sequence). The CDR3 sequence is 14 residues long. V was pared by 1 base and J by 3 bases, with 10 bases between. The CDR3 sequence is CASSIAHPDYEQYF. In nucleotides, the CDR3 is TGTGCCAGTAGTATAGCCCACCCCGACTACGAGCAGTACTTC.

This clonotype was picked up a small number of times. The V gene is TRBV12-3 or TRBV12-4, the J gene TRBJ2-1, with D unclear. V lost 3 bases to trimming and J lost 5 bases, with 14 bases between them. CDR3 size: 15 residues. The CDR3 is CASSFRFVRHNEQFF. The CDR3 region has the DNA TGTGCCAGCAGTTTTCGGTTTGTCCGCCACAATGAGCAGTTCTTC.

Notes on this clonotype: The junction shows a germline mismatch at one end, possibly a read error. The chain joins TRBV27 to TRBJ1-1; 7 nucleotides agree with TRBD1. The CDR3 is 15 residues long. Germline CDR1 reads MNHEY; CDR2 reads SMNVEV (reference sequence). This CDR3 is CASSLSGGGGTGAFF. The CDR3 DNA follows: TGTGCCAGCAGTTTATCAGGGGGCGGTGGCACTGGAGCTTTCTTT.

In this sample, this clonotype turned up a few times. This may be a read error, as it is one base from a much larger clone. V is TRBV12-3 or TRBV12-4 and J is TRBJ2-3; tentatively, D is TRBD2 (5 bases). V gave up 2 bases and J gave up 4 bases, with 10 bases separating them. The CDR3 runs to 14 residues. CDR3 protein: CASSLRESADTQYF. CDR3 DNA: TGTGCCAGCAGTTTAAGGGAGAGCGCAGATACGCAGTATTTT.

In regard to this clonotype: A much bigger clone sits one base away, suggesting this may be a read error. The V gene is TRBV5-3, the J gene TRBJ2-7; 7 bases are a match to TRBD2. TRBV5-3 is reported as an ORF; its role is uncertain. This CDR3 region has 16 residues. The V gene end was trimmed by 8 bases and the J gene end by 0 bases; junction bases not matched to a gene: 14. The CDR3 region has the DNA TGTGCCAGCAGCCCTGGGAATGGCGGGGGCTCCTACGAGCAGTACTTC. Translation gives CASSPGNGGGSYEQYF.

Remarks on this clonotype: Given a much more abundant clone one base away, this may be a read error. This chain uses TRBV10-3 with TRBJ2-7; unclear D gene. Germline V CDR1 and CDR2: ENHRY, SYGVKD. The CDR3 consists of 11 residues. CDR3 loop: CAIRGSYGQYF. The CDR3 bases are TGTGCCATCAGGGGGTCCTACGGGCAGTACTTC.

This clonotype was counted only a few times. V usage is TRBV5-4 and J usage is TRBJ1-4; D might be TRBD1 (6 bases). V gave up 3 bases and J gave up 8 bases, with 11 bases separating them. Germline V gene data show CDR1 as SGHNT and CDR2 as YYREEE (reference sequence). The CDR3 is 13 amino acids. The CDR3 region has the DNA TGTGCCAGCAGCTCTTGGACAGAAGAAAAACTGTTTTTT. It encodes CASSSWTEEKLFF.

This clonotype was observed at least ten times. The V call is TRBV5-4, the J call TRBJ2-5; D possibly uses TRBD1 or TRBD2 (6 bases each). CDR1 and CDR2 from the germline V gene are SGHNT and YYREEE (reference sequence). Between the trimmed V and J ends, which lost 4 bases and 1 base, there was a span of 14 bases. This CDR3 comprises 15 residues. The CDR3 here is CASSPRGESQETQYF. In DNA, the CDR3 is TGTGCCAGCAGCCCGAGGGGGGAGAGCCAAGAGACCCAGTACTTC.

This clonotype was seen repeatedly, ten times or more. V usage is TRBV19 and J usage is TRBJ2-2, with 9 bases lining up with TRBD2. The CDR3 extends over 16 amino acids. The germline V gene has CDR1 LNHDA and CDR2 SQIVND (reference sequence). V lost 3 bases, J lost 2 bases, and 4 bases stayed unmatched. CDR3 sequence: CASSMLAGINTGELFF. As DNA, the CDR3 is TGTGCCAGTAGTATGCTAGCGGGAATTAACACCGGGGAGCTGTTTTTT.

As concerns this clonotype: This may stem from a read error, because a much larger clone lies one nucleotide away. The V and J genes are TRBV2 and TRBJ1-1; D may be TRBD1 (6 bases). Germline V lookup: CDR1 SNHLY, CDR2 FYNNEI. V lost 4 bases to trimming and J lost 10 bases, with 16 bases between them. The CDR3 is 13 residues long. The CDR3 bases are TGTGCCAGCAGTGGACGGGGGCCGGCTGGAGCTTTCTTT. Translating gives CASSGRGPAGAFF.